The present T cell receptor (beta chain) was sequenced within a study of blood T cell repertoires in COVID-19. Study at large: The United States, Italy and Spain provided the acute and convalescent COVID-19 samples. T cells, B-cell-depleted T cells, or PBMCs provided the cDNA or gDNA that served as material.

In the study's own analysis: The authors estimated nucleated cell counts from reference gene primer amplification. TCRdb's table, derived via immunoSEQ multiplex PCR, lists solely in-frame clones and lacks some. V and J calls and clone size are as listed in that table; D and trimming were resolved from the DNA. The data show tens of thousands of clones, 74% seen once. The V gene end was trimmed by 6 bases and the J gene end by 2 bases; junction bases not matched to a gene: 8. The CDR3 loop spans 16 amino acids. CDR1 is LNHDA, CDR2 SQIVND, per germline (reference sequence). The source is a human donor with acute or convalescent COVID-19. The donor label of this sample is uncertain. The chain links TRBV19 to TRBJ2-5, with 11 bases aligning to TRBD2. Material: peripheral blood. CDR3 nucleotide sequence: TGTGCCAGTAGACGAACTAGCGGGAGAGGGCAAGAGACCCAGTACTTC. Amino acids: CASRRTSGRGQETQYF.